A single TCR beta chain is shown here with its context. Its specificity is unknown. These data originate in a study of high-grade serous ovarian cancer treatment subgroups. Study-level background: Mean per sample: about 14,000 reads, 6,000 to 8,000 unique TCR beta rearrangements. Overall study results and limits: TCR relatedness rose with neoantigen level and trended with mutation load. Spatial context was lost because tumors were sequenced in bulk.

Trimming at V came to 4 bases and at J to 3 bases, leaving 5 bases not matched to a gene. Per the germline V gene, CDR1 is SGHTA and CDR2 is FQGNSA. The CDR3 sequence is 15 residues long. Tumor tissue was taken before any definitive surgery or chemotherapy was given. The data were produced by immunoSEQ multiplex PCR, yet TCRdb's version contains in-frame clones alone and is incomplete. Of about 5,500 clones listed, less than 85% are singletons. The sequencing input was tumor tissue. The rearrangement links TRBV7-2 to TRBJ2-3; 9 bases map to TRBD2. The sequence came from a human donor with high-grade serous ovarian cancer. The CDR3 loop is CASSSSGVVTDTQYF. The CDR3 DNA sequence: TGTGCCAGCAGCTCTAGCGGGGTAGTGACAGATACGCAGTATTTT.